Reported below is one T cell receptor beta chain. This record belongs to a study of blood T cell repertoires in COVID-19. On the study more broadly: The United States, Italy and Spain provided the acute and convalescent COVID-19 samples. Sources were T cells, B-cell-depleted T cells, or PBMCs; the material itself was cDNA or gDNA.

In the authors' methods: Reference gene primer amplification yielded estimated nucleated cell counts. TCRdb's copy holds only in-frame clones and misses some; the assay was immunoSEQ multiplex PCR. V, J and clone size derive from that table, while D and trimming were established from the DNA sequence. The table includes 200,000 to 250,000 clones, roughly 84% detected once. This CDR3 is 17 amino acids long. Germline V lookup: CDR1 LGHNA, CDR2 YNFKEQ. Trimming stripped 0 bases from V and 4 bases from J, with 15 bases between. The rearrangement joins TRBV4-2 to TRBJ2-2; maybe TRBD2 (5 bases). Sequenced sample: peripheral blood. The sequence came from a man in his fifties who had recovered from COVID-19. The CDR3: CASSQERRVDVTGELFF. DNA of the CDR3: TGTGCCAGCAGCCAAGAACGGCGGGTAGATGTCACCGGGGAGCTGTTTTTT.